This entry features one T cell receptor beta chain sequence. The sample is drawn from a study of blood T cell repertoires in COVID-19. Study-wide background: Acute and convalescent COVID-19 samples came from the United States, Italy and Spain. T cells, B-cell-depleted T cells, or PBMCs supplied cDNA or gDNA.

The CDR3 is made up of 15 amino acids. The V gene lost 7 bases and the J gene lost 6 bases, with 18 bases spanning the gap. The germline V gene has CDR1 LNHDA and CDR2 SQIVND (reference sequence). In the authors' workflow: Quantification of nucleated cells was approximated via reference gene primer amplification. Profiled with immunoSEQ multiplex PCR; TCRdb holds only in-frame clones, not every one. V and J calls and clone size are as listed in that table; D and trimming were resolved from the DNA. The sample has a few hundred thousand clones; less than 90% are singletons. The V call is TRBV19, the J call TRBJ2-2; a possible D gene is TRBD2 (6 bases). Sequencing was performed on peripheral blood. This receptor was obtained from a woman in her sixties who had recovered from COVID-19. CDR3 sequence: CASTPPGGRAGELFF. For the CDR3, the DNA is TGTGCCAGTACCCCCCCCGGGGGAAGGGCCGGGGAGCTGTTTTTT.